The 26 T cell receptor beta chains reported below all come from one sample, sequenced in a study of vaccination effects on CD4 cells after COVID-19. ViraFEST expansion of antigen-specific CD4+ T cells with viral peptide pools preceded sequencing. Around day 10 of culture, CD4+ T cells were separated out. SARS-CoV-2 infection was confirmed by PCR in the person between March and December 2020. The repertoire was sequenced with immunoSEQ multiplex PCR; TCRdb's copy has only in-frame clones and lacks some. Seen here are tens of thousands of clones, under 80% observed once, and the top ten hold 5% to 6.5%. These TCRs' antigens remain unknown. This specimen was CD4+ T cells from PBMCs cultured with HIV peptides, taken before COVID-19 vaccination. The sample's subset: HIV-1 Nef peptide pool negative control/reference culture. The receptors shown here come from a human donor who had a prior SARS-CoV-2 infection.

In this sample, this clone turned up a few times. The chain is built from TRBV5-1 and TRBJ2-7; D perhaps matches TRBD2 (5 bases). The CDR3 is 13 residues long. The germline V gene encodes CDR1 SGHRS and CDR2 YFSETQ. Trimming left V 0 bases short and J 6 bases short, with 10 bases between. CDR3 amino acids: CASSLVPSSEQYF. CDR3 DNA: TGCGCCAGCAGCTTGGTCCCTAGCAGCGAGCAGTACTTC.

CDR3 in amino acids: CASMTGAGTEAFF. Written as DNA, the CDR3 is TGTGCCAGCATGACAGGGGCGGGCACTGAAGCTTTCTTT. The J gene is TRBJ1-1, the V gene TRBV2; 8 positions match TRBD1. The CDR3 sequence is 13 residues long. Germline trimming cut 7 bases from V and 4 bases from J; bases unmatched to any gene: 5. Germline V CDR1 and CDR2: SNHLY, FYNNEI.

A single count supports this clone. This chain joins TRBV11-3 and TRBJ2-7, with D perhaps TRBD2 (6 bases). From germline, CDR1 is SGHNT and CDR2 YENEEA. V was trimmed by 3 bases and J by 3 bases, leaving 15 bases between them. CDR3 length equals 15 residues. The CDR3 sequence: CASSFSVLGGYEQYF. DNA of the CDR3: TGTGCCAGCAGCTTCAGCGTCTTGGGGGGCTACGAGCAGTACTTC.

This CDR3 reads CASSSGDQETQYF. The CDR3 coding sequence is TGTGCCAGCAGCTCAGGGGATCAAGAGACCCAGTACTTC. The gene calls are TRBV7-8 and TRBJ2-5; TRBD1 might be the D (6 bases). Trimming took off 4 bases at V and 2 bases at J, with 8 bases between the two ends. The CDR3 length is 13 residues. Germline-derived CDR1 and CDR2 are SGHVS and FQNEAQ.

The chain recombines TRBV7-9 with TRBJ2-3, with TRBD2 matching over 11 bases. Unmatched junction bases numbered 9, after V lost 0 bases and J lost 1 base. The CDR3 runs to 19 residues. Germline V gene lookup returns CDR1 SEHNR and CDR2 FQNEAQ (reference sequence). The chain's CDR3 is CASSLASGRAISGTDTQYF. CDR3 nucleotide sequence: TGTGCCAGCAGCTTAGCTAGCGGGAGGGCCATTTCGGGCACAGATACGCAGTATTTT.

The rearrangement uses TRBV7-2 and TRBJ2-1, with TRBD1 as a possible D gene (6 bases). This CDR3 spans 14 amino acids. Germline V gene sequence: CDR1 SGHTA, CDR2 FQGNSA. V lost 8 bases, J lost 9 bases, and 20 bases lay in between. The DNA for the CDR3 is TGTGCCAGCGTTGGGGGCCGGGGCAATAGTGAGCAGTTCTTC. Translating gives CASVGGRGNSEQFF. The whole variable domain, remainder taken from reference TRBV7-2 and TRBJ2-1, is GAGVSQSPSNKVTEKGKDVELRCDPISGHTALYWYRQSLGQGLEFLIYFQGNSAPDKSGLPSDRFSAERTGGSVSTLTIQRTQQEDSAVYLCASVGGRGNSEQFFGPGTRLTVL.

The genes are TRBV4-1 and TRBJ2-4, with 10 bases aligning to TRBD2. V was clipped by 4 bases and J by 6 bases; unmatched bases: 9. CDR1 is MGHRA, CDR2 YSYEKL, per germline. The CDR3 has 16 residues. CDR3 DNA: TGCGCCAGCAGCCTGGTACTAGCGGGGAGGTTAAACATTCAGTACTTC. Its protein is CASSLVLAGRLNIQYF.

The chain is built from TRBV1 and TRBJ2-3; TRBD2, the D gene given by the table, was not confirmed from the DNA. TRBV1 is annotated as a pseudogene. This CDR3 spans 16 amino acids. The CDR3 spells CTSSPRLALLTDTQYF. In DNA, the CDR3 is TGCACCAGCAGCCCCCGACTCGCACTACTAACAGATACGCAGTATTTT.

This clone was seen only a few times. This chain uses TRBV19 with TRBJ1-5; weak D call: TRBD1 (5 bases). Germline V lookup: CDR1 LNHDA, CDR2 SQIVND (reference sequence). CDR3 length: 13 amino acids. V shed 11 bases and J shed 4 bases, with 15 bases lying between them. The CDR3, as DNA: TGTGCCTCGCGGGAGGGACTGAATCAGCCCCAGCATTTT. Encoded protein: CASREGLNQPQHF.

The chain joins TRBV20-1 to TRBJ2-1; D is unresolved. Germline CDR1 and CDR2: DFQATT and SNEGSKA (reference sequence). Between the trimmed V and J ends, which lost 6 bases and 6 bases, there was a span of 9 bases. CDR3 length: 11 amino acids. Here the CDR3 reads CSASNPNEQFF. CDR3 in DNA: TGCAGTGCGTCAAATCCCAATGAGCAGTTCTTC.

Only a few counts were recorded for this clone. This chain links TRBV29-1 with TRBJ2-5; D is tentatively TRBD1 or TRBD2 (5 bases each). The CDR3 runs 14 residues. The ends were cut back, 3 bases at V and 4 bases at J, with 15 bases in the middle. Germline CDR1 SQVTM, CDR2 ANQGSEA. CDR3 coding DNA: TGCAGCGTTGATATTGGGGGAGTTACAGAGACCCAGTACTTC. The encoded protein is CSVDIGGVTETQYF. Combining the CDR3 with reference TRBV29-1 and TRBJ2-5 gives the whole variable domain SAVISQKPSRDICQRGTSLTIQCQVDSQVTMMFWYRQQPGQSLTLIATANQGSEATYESGFVIDKFPISRPNLTFSTLTVSNMSPEDSSIYLCSVDIGGVTETQYFGPGTRLLVL.

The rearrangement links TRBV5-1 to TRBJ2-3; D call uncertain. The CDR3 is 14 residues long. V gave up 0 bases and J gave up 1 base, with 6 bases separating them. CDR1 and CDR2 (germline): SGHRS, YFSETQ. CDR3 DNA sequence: TGCGCCAGCAGCTTGGAGTGGGGCACAGATACGCAGTATTTT. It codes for CASSLEWGTDTQYF.

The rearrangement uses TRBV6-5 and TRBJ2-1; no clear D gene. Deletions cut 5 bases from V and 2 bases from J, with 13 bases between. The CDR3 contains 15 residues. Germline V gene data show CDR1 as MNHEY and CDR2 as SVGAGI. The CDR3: CASSTALVTYNEQFF. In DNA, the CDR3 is TGTGCCAGCAGTACGGCACTTGTAACCTACAATGAGCAGTTCTTC.

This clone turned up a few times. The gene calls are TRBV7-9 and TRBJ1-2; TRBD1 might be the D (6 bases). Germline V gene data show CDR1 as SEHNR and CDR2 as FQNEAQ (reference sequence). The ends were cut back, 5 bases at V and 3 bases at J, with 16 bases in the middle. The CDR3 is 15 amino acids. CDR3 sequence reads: CASSRGAGSDYGYTF. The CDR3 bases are TGTGCCAGCAGCCGGGGGGCAGGGAGTGACTATGGCTACACCTTC.

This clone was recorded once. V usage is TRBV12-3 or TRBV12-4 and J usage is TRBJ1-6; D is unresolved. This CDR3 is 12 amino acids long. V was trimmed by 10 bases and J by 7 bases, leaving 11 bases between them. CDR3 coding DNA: TGTGCCATTGGAGTCTTCAATTCACCCCTCCACTTT. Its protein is CAIGVFNSPLHF.

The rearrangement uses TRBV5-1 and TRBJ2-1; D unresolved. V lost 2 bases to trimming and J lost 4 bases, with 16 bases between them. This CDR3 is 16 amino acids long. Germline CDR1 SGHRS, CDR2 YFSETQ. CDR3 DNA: TGCGCCAGCAGCTTAACGACCACGACGTGGTACAATGAGCAGTTCTTC. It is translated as CASSLTTTTWYNEQFF.

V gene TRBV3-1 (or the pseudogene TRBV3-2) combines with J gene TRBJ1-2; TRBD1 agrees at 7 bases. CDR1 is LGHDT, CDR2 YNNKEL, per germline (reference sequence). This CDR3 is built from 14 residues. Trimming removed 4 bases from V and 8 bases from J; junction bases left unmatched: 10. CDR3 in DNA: TGTGCCAGCAGCCTAGAGGGGGCTCTAGAAGGCTACACCTTC. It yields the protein CASSLEGALEGYTF.

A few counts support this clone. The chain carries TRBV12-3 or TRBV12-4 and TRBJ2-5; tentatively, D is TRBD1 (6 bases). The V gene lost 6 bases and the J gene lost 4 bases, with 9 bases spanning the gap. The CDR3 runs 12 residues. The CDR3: CASRDSRETQYF. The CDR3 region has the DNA TGTGCCAGCAGGGACAGTCGAGAGACCCAGTACTTC.

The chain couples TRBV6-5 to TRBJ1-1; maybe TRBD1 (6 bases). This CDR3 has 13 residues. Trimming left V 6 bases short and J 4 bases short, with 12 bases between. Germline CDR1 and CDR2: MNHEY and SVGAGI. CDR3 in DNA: TGTGCCAGCAGAACCCCCAGGGGCACTGAAGCTTTCTTT. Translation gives CASRTPRGTEAFF.

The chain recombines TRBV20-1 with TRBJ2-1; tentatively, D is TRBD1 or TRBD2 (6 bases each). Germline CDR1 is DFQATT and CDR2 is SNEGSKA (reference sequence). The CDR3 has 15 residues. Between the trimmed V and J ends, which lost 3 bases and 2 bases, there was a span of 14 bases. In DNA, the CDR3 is TGCAGTGCTAGTAAAGGGGGAGGCGCCTACAATGAGCAGTTCTTC. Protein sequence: CSASKGGGAYNEQFF.

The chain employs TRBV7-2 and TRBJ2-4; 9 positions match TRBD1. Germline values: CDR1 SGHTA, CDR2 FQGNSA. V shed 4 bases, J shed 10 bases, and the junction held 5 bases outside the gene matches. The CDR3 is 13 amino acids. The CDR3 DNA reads TGTGCCAGCAGCTCGGGACAGGGACTGATTCAGTACTTC. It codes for CASSSGQGLIQYF.

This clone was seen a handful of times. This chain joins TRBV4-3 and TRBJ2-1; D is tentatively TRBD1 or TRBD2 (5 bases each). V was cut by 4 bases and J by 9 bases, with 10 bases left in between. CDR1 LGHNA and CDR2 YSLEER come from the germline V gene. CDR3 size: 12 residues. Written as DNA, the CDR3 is TGCGCCAGCAGCCCCCATGGGGGTGAGCAGTTCTTC. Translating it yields CASSPHGGEQFF.

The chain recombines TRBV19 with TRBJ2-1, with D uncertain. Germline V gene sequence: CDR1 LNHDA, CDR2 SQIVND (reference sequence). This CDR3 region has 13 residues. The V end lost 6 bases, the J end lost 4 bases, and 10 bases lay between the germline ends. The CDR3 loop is CASRVNGYNEQFF. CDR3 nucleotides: TGTGCCAGTAGGGTGAACGGGTACAATGAGCAGTTCTTC.

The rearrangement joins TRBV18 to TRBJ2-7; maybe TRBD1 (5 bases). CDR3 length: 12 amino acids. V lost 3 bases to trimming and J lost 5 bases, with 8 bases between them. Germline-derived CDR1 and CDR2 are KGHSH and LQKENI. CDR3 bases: TGTGCCAGCTCACCTGGGGCTAACGAGCAGTACTTC. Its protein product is CASSPGANEQYF.

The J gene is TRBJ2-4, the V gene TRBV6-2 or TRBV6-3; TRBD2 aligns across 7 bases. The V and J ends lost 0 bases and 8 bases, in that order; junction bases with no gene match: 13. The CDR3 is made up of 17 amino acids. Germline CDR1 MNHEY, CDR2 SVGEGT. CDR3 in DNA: TGTGCCAGCAGTTACTCCTCCCTAGGGAACAGCGGGGACATTCAGTACTTC. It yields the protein CASSYSSLGNSGDIQYF.

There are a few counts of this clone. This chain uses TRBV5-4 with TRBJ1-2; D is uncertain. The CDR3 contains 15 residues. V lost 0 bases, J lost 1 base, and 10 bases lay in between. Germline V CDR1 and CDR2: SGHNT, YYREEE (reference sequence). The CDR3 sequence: CASSLALGGNYGYTF. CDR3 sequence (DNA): TGTGCCAGCAGCTTGGCGCTAGGAGGTAACTATGGCTACACCTTC.